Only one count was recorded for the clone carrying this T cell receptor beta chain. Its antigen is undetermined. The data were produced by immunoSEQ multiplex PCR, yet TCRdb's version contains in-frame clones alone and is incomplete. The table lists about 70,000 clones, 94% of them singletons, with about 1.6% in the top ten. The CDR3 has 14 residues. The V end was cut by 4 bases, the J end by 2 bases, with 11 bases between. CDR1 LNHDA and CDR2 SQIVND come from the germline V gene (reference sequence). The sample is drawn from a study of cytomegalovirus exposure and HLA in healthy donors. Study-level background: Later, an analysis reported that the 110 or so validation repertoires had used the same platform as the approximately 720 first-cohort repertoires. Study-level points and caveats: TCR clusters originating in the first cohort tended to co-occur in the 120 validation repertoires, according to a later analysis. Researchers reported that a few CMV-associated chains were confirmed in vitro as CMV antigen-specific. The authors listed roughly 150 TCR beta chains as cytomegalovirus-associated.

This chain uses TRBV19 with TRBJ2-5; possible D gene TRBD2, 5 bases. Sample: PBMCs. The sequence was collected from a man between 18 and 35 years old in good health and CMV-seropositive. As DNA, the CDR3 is TGTGCCAGTAGTAACCGAGGGCAGCAAGAGACCCAGTACTTC. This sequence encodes CASSNRGQQETQYF.